This entry lists 15 T cell receptor beta chains sequenced from one sample in a study of vaccination effects on CD4 cells after COVID-19. Sequencing was performed with immunoSEQ multiplex PCR; in TCRdb, only in-frame clones are kept and a portion is missing. The profile shows about 41,000 clones, approximately 80% of them singletons. Antigen-specific CD4+ T cells were first expanded with viral peptide pools by the ViraFEST assay and only then sequenced. Culturing for nine to ten days preceded CD4+ T cell isolation. No vaccinee had earlier SARS-CoV-2 infection, and nucleocapsid antibodies were negative. Which antigens these TCRs recognize remains unknown. The starting material was CD4+ T cells from PBMCs cultured with HCoV-NL63 spike peptides, obtained before COVID-19 vaccination. All receptors derive from a human donor who received a COVID-19 vaccine.

The J gene is TRBJ2-5, the V gene TRBV3-1 (or the pseudogene TRBV3-2); 10 bases match TRBD2. Unmatched junction bases numbered 11, after V lost 6 bases and J lost 1 base. From germline, CDR1 is LGHDT and CDR2 YNNKEL (reference sequence). CDR3 length: 17 residues. CDR3 DNA: TGTGCCAGCAGAAAGACTATAGCGGGGGGCCCCCAAGAGACCCAGTACTTC. This codes for CASRKTIAGGPQETQYF.

V usage is TRBV6-2 or TRBV6-3 and J usage is TRBJ1-5, with 9 bases fitting TRBD1. In germline, CDR1 is MNHEY, CDR2 SVGEGT. The CDR3 covers 18 residues. The V gene end was trimmed by 5 bases and the J gene end by 7 bases; junction bases not matched to a gene: 18. CDR3 in amino acids: CASSEVLKRTGGRQPQHF. The CDR3 nucleotides are TGTGCCAGCAGTGAGGTCCTCAAACGAACAGGGGGCCGGCAGCCCCAGCATTTT.

V and J are TRBV5-1 and TRBJ2-5; 11 bases match TRBD2. The CDR3 length is 15 residues. From germline, CDR1 is SGHRS and CDR2 YFSETQ. Germline trimming cut 4 bases from V and 1 base from J; bases unmatched to any gene: 3. This chain's CDR3 is CASSTGTSGQETQYF. The CDR3 DNA is TGCGCCAGCAGCACCGGGACTAGCGGCCAAGAGACCCAGTACTTC.

The chain carries TRBV27 and TRBJ2-6, with 8 bases fitting TRBD1. The germline V gene has CDR1 MNHEY and CDR2 SMNVEV (reference sequence). After removal of 5 bases from V and 3 bases from J, the junction contained 12 bases not matched to a gene. The CDR3 has 18 residues. The CDR3 sequence: CASSRTGTGSFGANVLTF. In DNA form, the CDR3 reads TGTGCCAGCAGTCGGACCGGGACAGGTTCCTTTGGGGCCAACGTCCTGACTTTC. The full variable domain, its missing parts supplied by reference TRBV27 and TRBJ2-6, is EAQVTQNPRYLITVTGKKLTVTCSQNMNHEYMSWYRQDPGLGLRQIYYSMNVEVTDKGDVPEGYKVSRKEKRNFPLILESPSPNQTSLYFCASSRTGTGSFGANVLTFGAGSRLTVL.

The rearrangement uses TRBV27 and TRBJ1-5; a possible D gene is TRBD1 (6 bases). Per germline, CDR1 MNHEY and CDR2 SMNVEV (reference sequence). CDR3 length equals 16 residues. V was clipped by 2 bases and J by 5 bases, with 16 bases between them. The CDR3 sequence is CASSLMGGGPYQPQHF. The CDR3 region has the DNA TGTGCCAGCAGTTTAATGGGAGGGGGGCCATATCAGCCCCAGCATTTT.

The rearrangement joins TRBV18 to TRBJ2-7; TRBD1 aligns across 8 bases. The CDR3 runs 14 residues. With 2 bases clipped from V and 7 bases from J, the junction kept 7 bases outside the gene matches. Per germline, CDR1 KGHSH and CDR2 LQKENI. In DNA form, the CDR3 reads TGTGCCAGCTCACCAAACACAGGGGGACAAGAGCAGTACGTC. Translating it yields CASSPNTGGQEQYV.

V usage is TRBV6-2 or TRBV6-3 and J usage is TRBJ2-1; 11 bases match TRBD2. V shed 3 bases and J 4 bases; nucleotides not matched to a gene: 5. The CDR3 contains 16 residues. Germline values: CDR1 MNHEY, CDR2 SVGEGT. The CDR3 DNA follows: TGTGCCAGCAGTTATCTAGCGGGGGGTCAATACAATGAGCAGTTCTTC. Protein: CASSYLAGGQYNEQFF.

The V and J genes are TRBV24-1 and TRBJ1-5; D is unclear. CDR1 is KGHDR, CDR2 SFDVKD, per germline. The CDR3 is 16 residues long. Trimming pared 4 bases from V and 1 base from J, leaving 13 bases between. This CDR3 reads CATSDPSTESNQPQHF. Here the CDR3 DNA reads TGTGCCACCAGTGACCCTTCGACGGAAAGCAATCAGCCCCAGCATTTT.

V is TRBV5-8 and J is TRBJ1-1, with unresolved D. Deletions cut 3 bases from V and 6 bases from J, with 21 bases between. Germline V CDR1 and CDR2: SGHTS, YDEGEE. The CDR3 runs to 16 residues. CDR3 coding DNA: TGTGCCAGCAGCTCTAGAGATTATTGGAAGGTTTCTGAAGCTTTCTTT. Translating gives CASSSRDYWKVSEAFF.

The chain joins TRBV9 to TRBJ2-7; 7 positions agree with TRBD1. V was pared by 3 bases and J by 2 bases, with 11 bases of the junction left unmatched. Germline CDR1 is SGDLS and CDR2 is YYNGEE. This CDR3 spans 16 amino acids. In nucleotides, the CDR3 is TGTGCCAGCAGCGCCGAGACAGGGCTACTAACCTACGAGCAGTACGTC. Its protein is CASSAETGLLTYEQYV.

This clone was picked up one time. The chain joins TRBV6-5 to TRBJ2-5; 8 bases are a match to TRBD1. V was pared by 6 bases and J by 2 bases, with 2 bases of the junction left unmatched. The CDR3 has 13 amino acids. In germline, CDR1 is MNHEY, CDR2 SVGAGI. This CDR3 reads CASRNRGQETQYF. In nucleotides, the CDR3 is TGTGCCAGCAGGAACAGGGGGCAAGAGACCCAGTACTTC.

This clone came up a few times. The gene calls are TRBV7-2 and TRBJ1-3; D uncertain. Germline V gene lookup returns CDR1 SGHTA and CDR2 FQGNSA. V lost 5 bases, J lost 4 bases, and 15 bases lay in between. This CDR3 is built from 15 residues. For the CDR3, the DNA is TGTGCCAGCAGCCTTATCGGGGAGTCCGGAAACACCATATATTTT. Translated, it gives CASSLIGESGNTIYF.

V is TRBV12-5 and J is TRBJ1-2, with unresolved D. The CDR3 has 15 residues. Germline values: CDR1 LGHNT, CDR2 FRNRAP. The ends were cut back, 0 bases at V and 4 bases at J, with 12 bases in the middle. CDR3 residues: CASGLVPAAGYGYTF. The DNA for the CDR3 is TGTGCTAGTGGTTTGGTACCGGCGGCAGGCTATGGCTACACCTTC.

The gene calls are TRBV2 and TRBJ1-3, with D tentatively TRBD1 (6 bases). Germline assignment: CDR1 SNHLY and CDR2 FYNNEI. V was trimmed by 6 bases and J by 1 base, leaving 13 bases between them. The CDR3 loop spans 15 amino acids. This CDR3 is CASSVQGLSGNTIYF. CDR3 in DNA: TGTGCCAGCAGCGTCCAGGGGTTATCTGGAAACACCATATATTTT.

The chain's CDR3 is CASSTSGAGETQYF. CDR3 DNA: TGTGCCAGCAGTACTAGCGGGGCGGGAGAGACCCAGTACTTC. The chain is built from TRBV6-5 and TRBJ2-5, with TRBD2 matching 10 bases. The germline gives CDR1 MNHEY, CDR2 SVGAGI. The CDR3 runs 14 residues. Germline trimming cut 5 bases from V and 4 bases from J; bases unmatched to any gene: 4.